The entry that follows covers one T cell receptor (beta chain) sequence. No antigen is known for it. Germline CDR1 reads SGHDN; CDR2 reads FVKESK. CDR3 length: 16 residues. The V end was cut by 4 bases, the J end by 1 base, with 15 bases between. The data were taken from a study of shared clonotypes between healthy human individuals. Study at large: The cohort comprised a couple of women and a few men. Their ages spanned 18 to 49 years. Findings and limits, study-wide: Sharing across four donors was highest in naive CD4 (approximately 5%) and lowest in memory CD8 (roughly 0.4%). Larger estimated richness was generally recorded for naive subsets relative to memory subsets.

Original processing methods: Junction-only immunoSEQ data arrived without quality scores, meaning filtering differed. Only in-frame clones appear in the TCRdb table, and some are missing; sequencing was by immunoSEQ multiplex PCR. The V and J calls and clone size are taken from that table; D and trimming were inferred from the DNA. The sample lists 2 million to 2.5 million clones, nearly 97% seen once, with roughly 0.13% in the top ten. V usage is TRBV14 and J usage is TRBJ2-3; maybe TRBD1 (6 bases). The TCR sequence derives from a man aged 18-30 years in good health. Sample: naive CD4+ T cells sorted from blood. Subset denoted: CD45RA+ positively selected. CDR3 nucleotides: TGTGCCAGCAGCCTGGGCAGGGGAAAAGGCACAGATACGCAGTATTTT. This encodes CASSLGRGKGTDTQYF.